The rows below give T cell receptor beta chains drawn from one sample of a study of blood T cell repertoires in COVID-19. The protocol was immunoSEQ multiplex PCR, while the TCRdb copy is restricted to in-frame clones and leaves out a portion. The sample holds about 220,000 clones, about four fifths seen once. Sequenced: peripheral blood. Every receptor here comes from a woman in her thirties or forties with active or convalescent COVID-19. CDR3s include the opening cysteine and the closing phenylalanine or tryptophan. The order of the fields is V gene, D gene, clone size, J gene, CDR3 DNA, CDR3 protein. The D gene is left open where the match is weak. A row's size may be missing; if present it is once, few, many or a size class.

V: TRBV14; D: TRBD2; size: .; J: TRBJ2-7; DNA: TGTGCCAGCAGCCGACTAGCGGGGGGAACCTACGAGCAGTACTTC; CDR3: CASSRLAGGTYEQYF
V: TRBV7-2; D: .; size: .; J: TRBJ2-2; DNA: TGTGCCAGCAGCTTTCGAACAGCGAACACCGGGGAGCTGTTTTTT; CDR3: CASSFRTANTGELFF
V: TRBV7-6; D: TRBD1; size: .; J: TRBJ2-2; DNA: TGTGCCAGCAGCTCCCGGGACAGGGTTGACACCGGGGAGCTGTTTTTT; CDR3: CASSSRDRVDTGELFF
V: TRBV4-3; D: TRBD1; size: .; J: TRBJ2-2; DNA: TGCGCCAGCAGCCAAGATGAGGGGGCCGGAACCGGGGAGCTGTTTTTT; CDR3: CASSQDEGAGTGELFF
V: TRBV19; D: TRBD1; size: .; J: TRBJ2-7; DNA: TGTGCCAGTAGTCCAACCTCCGGGACAGGGGTCTACGAGCAGTACTTC; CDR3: CASSPTSGTGVYEQYF
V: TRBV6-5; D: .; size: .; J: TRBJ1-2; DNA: TGTGCCAGCAGTTACTCGAAGGGGACGGGGGACTATGGCTACACCTTC; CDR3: CASSYSKGTGDYGYTF
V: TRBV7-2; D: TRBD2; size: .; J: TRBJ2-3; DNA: TGTGCCAGCAGCCCCCGGGGGGGCAGGACAGATACGCAGTATTTT; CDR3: CASSPRGGRTDTQYF
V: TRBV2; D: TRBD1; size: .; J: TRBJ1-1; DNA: TGTGCCAGCAGTGTCGACAGGGGAGGCACTGAAGCTTTCTTT; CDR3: CASSVDRGGTEAFF
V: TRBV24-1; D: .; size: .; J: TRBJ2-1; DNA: TGTGCCACCAGTGATAGGGGGTCTGGGGATGAGCAGTTCTTC; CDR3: CATSDRGSGDEQFF
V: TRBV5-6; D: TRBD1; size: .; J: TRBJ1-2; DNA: TGTGCCAGCAGCTCGGACAGGGGTAACTATGGCTACACCTTC; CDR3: CASSSDRGNYGYTF
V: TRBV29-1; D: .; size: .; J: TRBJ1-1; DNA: TGCAGCGTTTTACAGGGCCGGACTGAAGCTTTCTTT; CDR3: CSVLQGRTEAFF
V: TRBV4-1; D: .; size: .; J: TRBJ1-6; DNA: TGCGCCAGCAGCCAAGTGCTGGGGCAGGCTAGTTCACCCCTCCACTTT; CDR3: CASSQVLGQASSPLHF
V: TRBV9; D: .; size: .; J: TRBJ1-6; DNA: TGTGCCAGCAGCGTAGAAACAGTAAATTCACCCCTCCACTTT; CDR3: CASSVETVNSPLHF
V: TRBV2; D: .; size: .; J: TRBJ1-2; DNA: TGTGCCAGCAGTGAACGGGGCTACACCTTC; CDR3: CASSERGYTF
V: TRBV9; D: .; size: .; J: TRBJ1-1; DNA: TGTGCCAGCAGCCCGCCCCAGGGCCGTCCCACTGAAGCTTTCTTT; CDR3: CASSPPQGRPTEAFF
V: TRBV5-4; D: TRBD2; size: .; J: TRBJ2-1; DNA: TGTGCCAGCAGTACGCCAACCGGGACTAGCGGGGGGGCCTACAATGAGCAGTTCTTC; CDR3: CASSTPTGTSGGAYNEQFF
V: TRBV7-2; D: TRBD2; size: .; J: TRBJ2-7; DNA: TGTGCCAGCAGACCCTCCGCTAGCGGGCTTTCGGGCGAGCAGTACTTC; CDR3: CASRPSASGLSGEQYF
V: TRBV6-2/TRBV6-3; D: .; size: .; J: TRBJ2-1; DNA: TGTGCCAGCAGTTATACCCCCTTCGGTGAGCAGTTCTTC; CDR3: CASSYTPFGEQFF
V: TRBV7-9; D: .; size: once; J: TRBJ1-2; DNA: TGTGCCAGCAGCCCGCCCCAGGGCGGCTACACCTTC; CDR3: CASSPPQGGYTF
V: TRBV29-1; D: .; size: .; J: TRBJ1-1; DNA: TGCAGCGTTGAAAAAGGGGAAAACACTGAAGCTTTCTTT; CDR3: CSVEKGENTEAFF
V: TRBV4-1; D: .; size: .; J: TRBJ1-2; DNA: TGCGCCAGCAGCCAACCCAGTGGACAGAACTATGGCTACACCTTC; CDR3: CASSQPSGQNYGYTF
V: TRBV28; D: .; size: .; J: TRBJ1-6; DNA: TGTGCCAGCAGTGCACTCGCAGGGAATCGCTCACCCCTCCACTTT; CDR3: CASSALAGNRSPLHF
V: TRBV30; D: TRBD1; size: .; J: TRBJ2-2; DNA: TGTGCCTGGAGGTCGGCAGGGGGCACCGGGGAGCTGTTTTTT; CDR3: CAWRSAGGTGELFF
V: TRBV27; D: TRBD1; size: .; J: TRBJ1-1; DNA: TGTGCCAGCAGTTTATTGGGACAGGGGAGAACTGAAGCTTTCTTT; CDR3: CASSLLGQGRTEAFF
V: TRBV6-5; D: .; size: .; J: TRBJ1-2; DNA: TGTGCCAGCAGTCCCAGGGGTAAGGGCTACACCTTC; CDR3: CASSPRGKGYTF
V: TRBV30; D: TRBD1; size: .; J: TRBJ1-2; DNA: TGTGCCTGGAGTCCAGGGGCAGGGGGAGGCTACACCTTC; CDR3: CAWSPGAGGGYTF
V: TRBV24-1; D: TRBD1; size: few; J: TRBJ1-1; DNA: TGTGCCACCAGTGATGGGGACAGGGGAGCTTTCTTT; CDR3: CATSDGDRGAFF
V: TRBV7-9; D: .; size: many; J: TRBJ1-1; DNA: TGTGCCAGCGCCAGAGGAAACACTGAAGCTTTCTTT; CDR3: CASARGNTEAFF
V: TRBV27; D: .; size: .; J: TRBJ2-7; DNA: TGTGCCAGCAGTTTATTATCTGAGGGCCACGAGCAGTACTTC; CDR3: CASSLLSEGHEQYF
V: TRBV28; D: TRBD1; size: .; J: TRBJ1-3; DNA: TGTGCCAGCAGCGCCACCCCGGGACAGATAGCCTCTGGAAACACCATATATTTT; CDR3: CASSATPGQIASGNTIYF
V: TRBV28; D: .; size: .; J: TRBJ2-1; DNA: TGTGCCAGCAGGTCTCCTATCGGGGGTTACAATGAGCAGTTCTTC; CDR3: CASRSPIGGYNEQFF
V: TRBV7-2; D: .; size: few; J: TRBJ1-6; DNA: TGTGCCAGCAGCTCAGGGATAGGGTCACCCCTCCACTTT; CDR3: CASSSGIGSPLHF
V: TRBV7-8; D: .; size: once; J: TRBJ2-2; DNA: TGTGCCAGCAGCTTAGCCGCTAGCCTAACGAACACCGGGGAGCTGTTTTTT; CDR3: CASSLAASLTNTGELFF
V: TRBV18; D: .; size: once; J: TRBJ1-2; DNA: TGTGCCAGCTCACTTTCGGGAACGAGCTATGGCTACACCTTC; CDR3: CASSLSGTSYGYTF
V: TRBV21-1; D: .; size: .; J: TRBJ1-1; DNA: TGTGCCAGCAGCCCCCCCACTGAGAACACTGAAGCTTTCTTT; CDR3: CASSPPTENTEAFF
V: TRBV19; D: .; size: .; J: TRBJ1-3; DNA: TGTGCCAGTACCTTGACTCCGAGCTCTGGAAACACCATATATTTT; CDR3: CASTLTPSSGNTIYF
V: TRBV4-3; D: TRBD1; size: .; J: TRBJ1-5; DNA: TGCGCCAGCAGCCTCGGGACAGGGGACAATCAGCCCCAGCATTTT; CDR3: CASSLGTGDNQPQHF
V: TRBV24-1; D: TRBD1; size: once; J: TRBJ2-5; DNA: TGTGCCACCAGTGGACAGGGCTCCCAAGAGACCCAGTACTTC; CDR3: CATSGQGSQETQYF
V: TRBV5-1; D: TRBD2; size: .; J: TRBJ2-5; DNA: TGCGCCAGCAGCTTGGGACTAGCGGGAGGGACAGAGACCCAGTACTTC; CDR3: CASSLGLAGGTETQYF
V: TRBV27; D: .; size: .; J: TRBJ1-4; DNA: TGTGCCAGCAGTTTATCAGGTCCAGGGGTATTTGAAAAACTGTTTTTT; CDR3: CASSLSGPGVFEKLFF
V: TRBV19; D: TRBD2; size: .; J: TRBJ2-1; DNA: TGTGCCAGTAGTACTAGCGGGAGAAACCCCTACAATGAGCAGTTCTTC; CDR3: CASSTSGRNPYNEQFF
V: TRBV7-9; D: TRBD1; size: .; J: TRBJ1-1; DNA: TGTGCCAGCAGCTCCAGGGGGCAGGCGAACACTGAAGCTTTCTTT; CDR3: CASSSRGQANTEAFF
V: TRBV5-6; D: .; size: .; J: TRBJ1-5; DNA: TGTGCCAGCAGCGGCGGCCTGAATAAGCCCCAGCATTTT; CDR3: CASSGGLNKPQHF
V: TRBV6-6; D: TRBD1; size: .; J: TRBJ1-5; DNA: TGTGCCAGCAGTACCGGGACAGGGGAGGCCAATCAGCCCCAGCATTTT; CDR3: CASSTGTGEANQPQHF
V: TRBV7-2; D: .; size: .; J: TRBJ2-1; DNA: TGTGCCAGCAGCTTACAAGGGGTAGGGGAGCAGTTCTTC; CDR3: CASSLQGVGEQFF
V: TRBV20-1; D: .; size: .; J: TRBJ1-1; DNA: TGCAGACCACAGACGAACACTGAAGCTTTCTTT; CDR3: CRPQTNTEAFF
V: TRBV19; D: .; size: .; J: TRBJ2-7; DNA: TGTGCCAGTACCCTTGACTCCTTCGGGGAGCAGTACTTC; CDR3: CASTLDSFGEQYF